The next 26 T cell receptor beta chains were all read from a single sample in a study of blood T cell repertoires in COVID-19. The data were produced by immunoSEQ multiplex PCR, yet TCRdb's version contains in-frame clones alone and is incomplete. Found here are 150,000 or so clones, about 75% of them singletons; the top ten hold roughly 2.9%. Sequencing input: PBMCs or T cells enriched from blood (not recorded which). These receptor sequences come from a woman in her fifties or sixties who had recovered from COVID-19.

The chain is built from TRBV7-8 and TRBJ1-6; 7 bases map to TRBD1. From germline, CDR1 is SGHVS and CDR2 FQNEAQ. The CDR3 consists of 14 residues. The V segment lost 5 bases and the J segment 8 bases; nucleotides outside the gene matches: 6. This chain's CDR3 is CASSRRDSHSPLHF. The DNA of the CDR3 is TGTGCCAGCAGCCGAAGGGACAGCCATTCACCCCTCCACTTT.

The CDR3 loop is CAWSPQRSYGYTF. As DNA, the CDR3 is TGTGCCTGGAGTCCCCAGAGGAGCTATGGCTACACCTTC. This chain connects TRBV30 to TRBJ1-2; D is ambiguous. The germline V gene encodes CDR1 GTSNPN and CDR2 SVGIG (reference sequence). Trimming removed 2 bases at V and 4 bases at J, with 11 bases between. The CDR3 consists of 13 residues.

CDR3 coding DNA: TGCGCCAGCAGCTTGACACAGCTTAATGAAAAACTGTTTTTT. It encodes CASSLTQLNEKLFF. This sequence joins TRBV5-1 and TRBJ1-4, with D unresolved. V lost 1 base and J 4 bases, leaving 8 bases between the germline ends. The germline CDR1 and CDR2 sequences are SGHRS and YFSETQ. This CDR3 has 14 residues.

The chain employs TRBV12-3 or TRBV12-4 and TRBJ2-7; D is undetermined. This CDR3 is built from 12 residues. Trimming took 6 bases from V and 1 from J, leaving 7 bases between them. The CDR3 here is CASSLQSYEQYF. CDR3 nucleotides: TGTGCCAGCAGCCTACAGTCCTACGAGCAGTACTTC.

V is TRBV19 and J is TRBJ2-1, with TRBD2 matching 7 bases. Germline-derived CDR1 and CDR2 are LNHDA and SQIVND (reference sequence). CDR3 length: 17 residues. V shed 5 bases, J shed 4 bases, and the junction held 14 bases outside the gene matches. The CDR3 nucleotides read TGTGCCAGTAGTCCCTGGAGGGAGGCGGGGGAGTACAATGAGCAGTTCTTC. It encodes CASSPWREAGEYNEQFF.

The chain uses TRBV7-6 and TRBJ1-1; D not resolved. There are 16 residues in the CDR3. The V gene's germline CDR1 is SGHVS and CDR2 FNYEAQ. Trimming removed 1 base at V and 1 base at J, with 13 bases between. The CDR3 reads CASSLVVGPSNTEAFF. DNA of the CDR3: TGTGCCAGCAGCTTAGTGGTTGGGCCCTCGAACACTGAAGCTTTCTTT.

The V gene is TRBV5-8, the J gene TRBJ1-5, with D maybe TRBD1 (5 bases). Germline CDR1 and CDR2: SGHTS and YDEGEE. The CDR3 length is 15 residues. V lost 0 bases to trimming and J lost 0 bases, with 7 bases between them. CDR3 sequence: CASSLGTNSNQPQHF. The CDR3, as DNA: TGTGCCAGCAGCTTGGGGACAAATAGCAATCAGCCCCAGCATTTT.

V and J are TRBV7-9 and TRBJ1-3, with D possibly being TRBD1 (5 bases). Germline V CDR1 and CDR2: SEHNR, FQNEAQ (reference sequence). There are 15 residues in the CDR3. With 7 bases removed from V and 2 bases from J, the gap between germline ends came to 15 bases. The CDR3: CASKRGVSAGNTIYF. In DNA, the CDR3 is TGTGCCAGCAAACGGGGGGTCTCTGCTGGAAACACCATATATTTT.

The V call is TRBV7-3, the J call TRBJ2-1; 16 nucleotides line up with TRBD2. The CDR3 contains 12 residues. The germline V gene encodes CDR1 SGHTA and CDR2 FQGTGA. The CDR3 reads CASGTSGRAEFF. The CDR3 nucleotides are TGTGCTTCCGGGACTAGCGGGAGGGCCGAGTTCTTC.

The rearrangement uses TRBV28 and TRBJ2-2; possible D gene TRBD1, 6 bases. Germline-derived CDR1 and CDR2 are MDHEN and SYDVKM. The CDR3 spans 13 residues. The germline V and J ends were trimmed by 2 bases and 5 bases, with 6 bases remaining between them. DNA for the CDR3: TGTGCCAGCAGTTTAACAGGGACCGGGGAGCTGTTTTTT. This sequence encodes CASSLTGTGELFF.

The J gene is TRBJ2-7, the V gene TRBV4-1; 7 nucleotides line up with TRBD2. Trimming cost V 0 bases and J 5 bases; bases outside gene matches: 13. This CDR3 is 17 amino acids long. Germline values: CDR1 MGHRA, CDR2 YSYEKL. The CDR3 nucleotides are TGCGCCAGCAGCCAAGATCCCCTAGGGCGGGAGTACAACGAGCAGTACTTC. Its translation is CASSQDPLGREYNEQYF.

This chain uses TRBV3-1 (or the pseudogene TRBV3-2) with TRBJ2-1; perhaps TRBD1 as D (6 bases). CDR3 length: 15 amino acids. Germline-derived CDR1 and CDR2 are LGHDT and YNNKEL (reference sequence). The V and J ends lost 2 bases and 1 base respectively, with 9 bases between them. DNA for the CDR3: TGTGCCAGCAGCCAACCCGACAGGTCCTACAATGAGCAGTTCTTC. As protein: CASSQPDRSYNEQFF.

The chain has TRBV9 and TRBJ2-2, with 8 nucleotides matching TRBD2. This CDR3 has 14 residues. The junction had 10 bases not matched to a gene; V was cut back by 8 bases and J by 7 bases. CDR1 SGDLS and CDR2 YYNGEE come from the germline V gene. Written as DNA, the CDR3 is TGTGCCAGTTCCGAGCGGGAGTGGAGCGGGGAGCTGTTTTTT. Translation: CASSEREWSGELFF.

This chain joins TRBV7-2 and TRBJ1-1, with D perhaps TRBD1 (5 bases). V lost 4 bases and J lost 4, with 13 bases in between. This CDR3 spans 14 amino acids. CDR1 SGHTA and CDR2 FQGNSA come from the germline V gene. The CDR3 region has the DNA TGTGCCAGCAGCTCTGACGGGGGGGTCACTGAAGCTTTCTTT. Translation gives CASSSDGGVTEAFF.

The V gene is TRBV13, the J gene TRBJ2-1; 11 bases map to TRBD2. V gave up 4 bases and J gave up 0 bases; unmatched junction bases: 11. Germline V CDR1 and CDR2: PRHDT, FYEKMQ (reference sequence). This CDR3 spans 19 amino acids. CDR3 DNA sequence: TGTGCCAGCAGCTCCCCGGGACTAGCGGAGAGGGGCTCCTACAATGAGCAGTTCTTC. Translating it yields CASSSPGLAERGSYNEQFF.

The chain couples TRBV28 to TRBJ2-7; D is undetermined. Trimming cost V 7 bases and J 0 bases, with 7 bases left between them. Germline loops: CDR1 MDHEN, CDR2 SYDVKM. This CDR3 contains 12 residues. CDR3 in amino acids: CASKEYSYEQYF. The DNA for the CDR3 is TGTGCCAGCAAGGAGTACTCCTACGAGCAGTACTTC.

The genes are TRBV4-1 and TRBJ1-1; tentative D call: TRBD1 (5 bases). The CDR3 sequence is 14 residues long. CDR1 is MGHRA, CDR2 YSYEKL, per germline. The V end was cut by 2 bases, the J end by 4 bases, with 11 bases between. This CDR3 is CASSQRGLSTEAFF. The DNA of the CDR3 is TGCGCCAGCAGCCAAAGGGGACTCAGCACTGAAGCTTTCTTT.

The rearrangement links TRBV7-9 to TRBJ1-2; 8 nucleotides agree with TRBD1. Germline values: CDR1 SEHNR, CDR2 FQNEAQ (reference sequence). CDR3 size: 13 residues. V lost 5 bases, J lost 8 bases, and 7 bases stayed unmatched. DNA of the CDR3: TGTGCCAGCAGCCAAATTGACAGGGGCGGCTACACCTTC. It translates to CASSQIDRGGYTF.

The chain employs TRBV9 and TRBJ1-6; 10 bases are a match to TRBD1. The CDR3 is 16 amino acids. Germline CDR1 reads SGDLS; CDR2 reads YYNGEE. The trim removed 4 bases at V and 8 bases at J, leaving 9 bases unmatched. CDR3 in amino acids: CASSQTTGGADSPLHF. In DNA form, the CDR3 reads TGTGCCAGCAGCCAGACGACAGGGGGCGCCGATTCACCCCTCCACTTT.

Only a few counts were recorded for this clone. In DNA, the CDR3 is TGTGCCAGCAGCCCATCAGGGGGACAGGGGTGGGCCGGGGAGCTGTTTTTT. This gives the protein CASSPSGGQGWAGELFF. The rearrangement links TRBV5-4 to TRBJ2-2; 10 bases map to TRBD1. Germline CDR1 SGHNT, CDR2 YYREEE (reference sequence). CDR3 length equals 17 residues. Germline trimming cut 4 bases from V and 6 bases from J; bases unmatched to any gene: 12.

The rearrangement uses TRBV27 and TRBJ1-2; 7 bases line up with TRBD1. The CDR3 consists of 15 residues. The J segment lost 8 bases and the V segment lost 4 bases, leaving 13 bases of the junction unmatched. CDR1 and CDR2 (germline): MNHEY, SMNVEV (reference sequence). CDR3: CASSSPGGGNRGYTF. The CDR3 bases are TGTGCCAGCAGTTCCCCGGGAGGGGGCAATAGAGGCTACACCTTC.

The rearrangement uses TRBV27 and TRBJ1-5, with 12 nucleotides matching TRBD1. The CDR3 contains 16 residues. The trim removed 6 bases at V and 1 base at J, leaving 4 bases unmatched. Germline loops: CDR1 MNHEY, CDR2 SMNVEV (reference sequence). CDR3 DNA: TGTGCCAGCAGCGGGACAGGGGGCGCAAGCAATCAGCCCCAGCATTTT. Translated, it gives CASSGTGGASNQPQHF.

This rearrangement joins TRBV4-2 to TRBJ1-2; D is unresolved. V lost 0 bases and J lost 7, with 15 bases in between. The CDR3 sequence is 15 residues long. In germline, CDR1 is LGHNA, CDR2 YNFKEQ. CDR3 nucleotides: TGTGCCAGCAGCCAAGATCGAGCGGGTCTAGGTGGCTACACCTTC. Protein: CASSQDRAGLGGYTF.

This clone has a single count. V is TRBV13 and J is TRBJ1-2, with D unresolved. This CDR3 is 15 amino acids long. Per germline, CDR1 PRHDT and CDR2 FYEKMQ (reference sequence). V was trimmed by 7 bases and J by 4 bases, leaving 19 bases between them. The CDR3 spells CASTISRQPGYGYTF. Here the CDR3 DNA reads TGTGCCAGCACCATATCCCGCCAACCGGGCTATGGCTACACCTTC.

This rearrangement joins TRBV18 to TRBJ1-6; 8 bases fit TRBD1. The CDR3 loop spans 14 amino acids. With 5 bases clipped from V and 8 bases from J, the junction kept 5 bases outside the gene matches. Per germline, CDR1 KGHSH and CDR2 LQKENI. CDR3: CASSGQGTDSPLHF. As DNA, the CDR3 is TGTGCCAGCTCAGGACAGGGAACTGATTCACCCCTCCACTTT.

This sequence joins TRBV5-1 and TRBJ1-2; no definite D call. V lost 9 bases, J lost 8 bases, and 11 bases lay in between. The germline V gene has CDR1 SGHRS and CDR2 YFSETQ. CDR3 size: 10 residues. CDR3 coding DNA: TGCGCCATTTCGGAGGGAGGCTACACCTTC. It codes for CAISEGGYTF. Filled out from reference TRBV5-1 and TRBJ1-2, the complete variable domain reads KAGVTQTPRYLIKTRGQQVTLSCSPISGHRSVSWYQQTPGQGLQFLFEYFSETQRNKGNFPGRFSGRQFSNSRSEMNVSTLELGDSALYLCAISEGGYTFGSGTRLTVV.